Following are 15 T cell receptor beta chains from one sample sequenced in a study of response to subunit inactivated influenza vaccine. MiXCR was run by TCRdb on the RT-PCR reads, yielding one entry per CDR3 protein. Among under 500,000 distinct CDR3 sequences listed, about 10% were seen once. The sample here was PBMCs from blood, taken 40 to 50 days after vaccination. These receptors came from a middle-aged man who received an inactivated influenza vaccine.

The rearrangement uses TRBV7-8 and TRBJ2-5; possibly TRBD1 for D (6 bases). Germline V lookup: CDR1 SGHVS, CDR2 FQNEAQ. The ends were cut back, 4 bases at V and 5 bases at J, with 11 bases in the middle. The CDR3 extends over 13 amino acids. Written as DNA, the CDR3 is TGTGCCAGCAGCTCTAACAGGGACGAGACCCAGTACTTC. This gives the protein CASSSNRDETQYF.

J is TRBJ2-1 and V is TRBV11-2; no clear D gene. The CDR3 spans 16 residues. The V gene's germline CDR1 is SGHAT and CDR2 FQNNGV. The germline V and J ends were trimmed by 1 base and 7 bases, with 17 bases remaining between them. The CDR3 loop reads CASSLVGGAGGNEQFF. The CDR3 bases are TGTGCCAGCAGCTTAGTGGGCGGAGCCGGTGGAAATGAGCAGTTCTTC.

This clonotype has more than one count but fewer than ten. The J gene is TRBJ2-1, the V gene TRBV20-1, with 11 bases lining up with TRBD2. The V gene's germline CDR1 is DFQATT and CDR2 SNEGSKA (reference sequence). The CDR3 consists of 15 residues. V was clipped by 4 bases and J by 5 bases; unmatched bases: 7. In nucleotides, the CDR3 is TGCAGTGCTAAAGGGACTAGCGGCATACACAATGAGCAGTTCTTC. Protein sequence: CSAKGTSGIHNEQFF.

V is TRBV7-8 and J is TRBJ1-1, with a possible D match to TRBD1 (6 bases). The CDR3 totals 15 residues. CDR1 and CDR2 from the germline V gene are SGHVS and FQNEAQ. Trimming cost V 6 bases and J 1 base, with 15 bases left between them. CDR3 nucleotide sequence: TGTGCCAGCAGTTCCAACAGGGAAAGGAACACTGAAGCTTTCTTT. Protein product: CASSSNRERNTEAFF.

The V call is TRBV29-1, the J call TRBJ2-7; TRBD2 aligns across 8 bases. Germline lookup yields CDR1 SQVTM and CDR2 ANQGSEA. The CDR3 extends over 12 amino acids. The V gene end was trimmed by 3 bases and the J gene end by 2 bases; junction bases not matched to a gene: 0. Written as DNA, the CDR3 is TGCAGCGTTGATAGCGGGGCCTACGAGCAGTACTTC. Translating it yields CSVDSGAYEQYF.

This clonotype appeared many times. The CDR3 nucleotides are TGCGCCAGCAGCCAATGGGATGGAAGCTCCTACGAGCAGTACTTC. Translated, it gives CASSQWDGSSYEQYF. The chain combines TRBV4-3 with TRBJ2-7; the D is unclear. The CDR3 spans 15 residues. V shed 2 bases and J shed 0 bases, with 11 bases lying between them. Germline CDR1 reads LGHNA; CDR2 reads YSLEER.

This clonotype was seen more than once but under ten times. This chain links TRBV7-2 with TRBJ1-5, with TRBD1 matching over 7 bases. CDR1 and CDR2 (germline): SGHTA, FQGNSA. Losses at the gene ends were 5 bases for V and 9 bases for J; bases not matched to a gene: 4. The CDR3 runs to 12 residues. CDR3 in amino acids: CASSINRGPQHF. CDR3 in DNA: TGTGCCAGCAGCATAAACAGGGGGCCCCAGCATTTT.

The V gene is TRBV5-1, the J gene TRBJ2-5; D might be TRBD1 (6 bases). The V end was cut by 0 bases, the J end by 6 bases, with 15 bases between. The germline V gene encodes CDR1 SGHRS and CDR2 YFSETQ. The CDR3 spans 15 residues. The CDR3 DNA sequence: TGCGCCAGCAGCTTGGAGGGCAGGGACAAAAAGACCCAGTACTTC. Translating it yields CASSLEGRDKKTQYF. The variable domain in full, completed from reference TRBV5-1 and TRBJ2-5, reads KAGVTQTPRYLIKTRGQQVTLSCSPISGHRSVSWYQQTPGQGLQFLFEYFSETQRNKGNFPGRFSGRQFSNSRSEMNVSTLELGDSALYLCASSLEGRDKKTQYFGPGTRLLVL.

This clonotype was found a few times. The V gene is TRBV5-1, the J gene TRBJ2-7, with 8 bases that match TRBD1. The CDR3 is made up of 14 amino acids. Trimming at V came to 4 bases and at J to 7 bases, leaving 10 bases not matched to a gene. Looked up from germline, CDR1 is SGHRS and CDR2 is YFSETQ. The CDR3 DNA reads as TGCGCCAGCAGCGGGCAGGGGGCGCGTCAGGAGCAGTACTTC. It yields the protein CASSGQGARQEQYF.

This clonotype was found a few times. The chain combines TRBV28 with TRBJ2-7; 8 positions match TRBD2. The V and J ends lost 2 bases and 2 bases, in that order; junction bases with no gene match: 5. Germline V lookup: CDR1 MDHEN, CDR2 SYDVKM. This CDR3 contains 15 residues. The CDR3 DNA reads as TGTGCCAGCAGTTTACTAGCGGGTACCACCTACGAGCAGTACTTC. As protein: CASSLLAGTTYEQYF. Based on the CDR3 plus reference TRBV28 and TRBJ2-7, the full variable domain is DVKVTQSSRYLVKRTGEKVFLECVQDMDHENMFWYRQDPGLGLRLIYFSYDVKMKEKGDIPEGYSVSREKKERFSLILESASTNQTSMYLCASSLLAGTTYEQYFGPGTRLTVT.

This clonotype appeared a few times. The rearrangement links TRBV20-1 to TRBJ1-5, with D uncertain. This CDR3 region has 12 residues. V was clipped by 5 bases and J by 2 bases, with 7 bases between them. The germline CDR1 and CDR2 sequences are DFQATT and SNEGSKA (reference sequence). CDR3 nucleotides: TGCAGTGCTCTGGCAGGCAATCAGCCCCAGCATTTT. This codes for CSALAGNQPQHF.

This clonotype was recorded a few times. This rearrangement joins TRBV7-6 to TRBJ2-7, with D uncertain. Germline loops: CDR1 SGHVS, CDR2 FNYEAQ. V lost 6 bases and J lost 7, with 16 bases in between. The CDR3 covers 13 residues. CDR3 DNA: TGTGCCAGCAGTTTTCTGACCGCTGCAGAGCAGTACTTC. Translated: CASSFLTAAEQYF.

V is TRBV4-2 and J is TRBJ2-5; 12 nucleotides line up with TRBD2. J lost 2 bases, V lost 1 base, and 5 bases had no gene match. CDR3 size: 17 residues. CDR1 and CDR2 (germline): LGHNA, YNFKEQ. The CDR3 region is CASSQGPGLAGQETQYF. The CDR3 region has the DNA TGTGCCAGCAGCCAAGGCCCCGGACTAGCGGGGCAAGAGACCCAGTACTTC.

This clonotype appeared many times. The V call is TRBV7-2, the J call TRBJ1-2; D call uncertain. Looked up from germline, CDR1 is SGHTA and CDR2 is FQGNSA. CDR3 length: 15 residues. V was pared by 1 base and J by 4 bases, with 13 bases between. The CDR3 DNA is TGTGCCAGCAGCTTAGTCCCAGAAATTTCCTATGGCTACACCTTC. It yields the protein CASSLVPEISYGYTF.

The gene calls are TRBV6-2 or TRBV6-3 and TRBJ1-5; D is unresolved. This CDR3 is built from 15 residues. Trimming left V 6 bases short and J 2 bases short, with 14 bases between. Germline-derived CDR1 and CDR2 are MNHEY and SVGEGT. For the CDR3, the DNA is TGTGCCAGCAGACGGGAGACCTGGGGCAATCAGCCCCAGCATTTT. Protein sequence: CASRRETWGNQPQHF.